These T cell receptor beta chains were read from a single sample in a study of spatial heterogeneity in lung cancer. MiXCR was run by TCRdb on the 5' RACE reads, yielding one entry per CDR3 protein. The table includes under 25,000 distinct CDR3 sequences, about 5.6% detected once. The sample was PBMCs, taken at surgery. All receptors derive from a male donor with early-stage non-small cell lung cancer. CDR3s include the opening cysteine and the closing phenylalanine or tryptophan. Each record gives: V gene, clone size, J gene, D gene, CDR3 protein, CDR3 DNA. The D gene is left open where the match is weak. Not every row has a clone size; where given, it reads once, few, many or a size class.

>TRBV7-2|many|TRBJ2-2|TRBD2
CASSFWTSGGASTGELFF
TGTGCCAGCAGCTTCTGGACTAGCGGGGGGGCGAGCACCGGGGAGCTGTTTTTT
>TRBV11-2|many|TRBJ2-7|.
CASSPLTEQYF
TGTGCCAGCAGCCCGCTCACAGAGCAGTACTTC
>TRBV7-6|.|TRBJ2-5|TRBD2
CASSPGLAGAAETQYF
TGTGCCAGCAGCCCCGGACTAGCGGGAGCCGCAGAGACCCAGTACTTC
>TRBV12-3/TRBV12-4|few|TRBJ2-1|.
CASRYEGTYNEQFF
TGTGCCAGCAGGTATGAAGGTACCTACAATGAGCAGTTCTTC
>TRBV5-1|many|TRBJ2-2|.
CASSLVGQIDIRTGELFF
TGCGCCAGCAGCCTGGTCGGACAGATTGACATCCGCACCGGGGAGCTGTTTTTT
>TRBV6-5|many|TRBJ1-5|.
CASRDSREQPQHF
TGTGCCAGCAGAGATTCTCGAGAACAGCCCCAGCATTTT
>TRBV7-9|few|TRBJ1-1|TRBD1
CASSLVQGGTEAFF
TGTGCCAGCAGCTTAGTCCAGGGGGGAACTGAAGCTTTCTTT
>TRBV5-5|many|TRBJ2-5|TRBD2
CASSYSGGAGETQYF
TGTGCCAGCAGCTACAGCGGGGGGGCCGGAGAGACCCAGTACTTC
>TRBV7-9|many|TRBJ2-5|.
CASSPWVRSQGTQYF
TGTGCCAGCAGCCCATGGGTCCGATCCCAGGGGACCCAGTACTTC
>TRBV16|many|TRBJ2-7|TRBD1
CASSQSARQGSEQYF
TGTGCCAGCAGCCAATCGGCACGACAGGGTAGCGAGCAGTACTTC
>TRBV30|many|TRBJ2-2|.
CAWSGLGRRDRELFF
TGTGCCTGGAGTGGTCTGGGTAGGAGGGACCGGGAGCTGTTTTTT
>TRBV12-3/TRBV12-4|.|TRBJ2-1|TRBD2
CASSLGLETNEQFF
TGTGCCAGCAGTTTGGGACTAGAGACTAATGAGCAGTTCTTC
>TRBV6-5|many|TRBJ2-7|TRBD1
CASSYSPGQGYEQYF
TGTGCCAGCAGTTACTCCCCGGGACAGGGGTACGAGCAGTACTTC
>TRBV20-1|once|TRBJ1-6|.
CSDRPLLGGHNSPLHF
TGCAGTGATCGCCCCCTCCTTGGGGGGCATAATTCACCCCTCCACTTT
>TRBV4-2|many|TRBJ2-5|TRBD2
CASSQDAGRLETQYF
TGTGCCAGCAGCCAAGATGCCGGGAGGTTAGAGACCCAGTACTTC
>TRBV28|many|TRBJ1-4|.
CASSLGSHNEKLFF
TGTGCCAGCAGTTTGGGCAGCCATAATGAAAAACTGTTTTTT
>TRBV11-1|medium-sized|TRBJ2-4|TRBD2
CASSFRTGGTSGKGNIQYF
TGTGCCAGCAGCTTCCGGACAGGGGGGACTAGCGGGAAAGGAAACATTCAGTACTTC
>TRBV28|many|TRBJ2-7|.
CASRFLREQYF
TGTGCCAGCAGGTTTTTGAGGGAGCAGTACTTC
>TRBV7-9|many|TRBJ1-4|.
CASRTSGTGGEKLFF
TGTGCCAGCAGAACATCCGGGACCGGTGGGGAAAAACTGTTTTTT
>TRBV29-1|many|TRBJ2-7|TRBD2
CSVGNSGRGYEQYF
TGCAGCGTTGGAAATAGCGGGAGAGGGTACGAGCAGTACTTC
>TRBV5-1|many|TRBJ2-2|TRBD1
CASSLGTGGTGELFF
TGCGCCAGCAGCCTGGGGACAGGGGGAACCGGGGAGCTGTTTTTT
>TRBV11-1|many|TRBJ1-5|.
CASSLSDPRGERPHQPQHF
TGTGCCAGCAGCTTAAGCGACCCCAGGGGCGAGAGGCCCCATCAGCCCCAGCATTTT
>TRBV24-1|many|TRBJ2-7|TRBD2
CARGEAGRAEQYF
TGTGCCAGGGGAGAAGCGGGGCGGGCCGAGCAGTACTTC
>TRBV25-1|many|TRBJ1-2|.
CASSAGVFGYGYTF
TGTGCCAGCAGTGCAGGGGTCTTCGGCTATGGCTACACCTTC
>TRBV12-3/TRBV12-4|many|TRBJ1-6|TRBD1
CASSPRQGNSPLHF
TGTGCCAGCAGTCCCCGACAGGGGAATTCACCCCTCCACTTT
>TRBV2|many|TRBJ2-2|.
CASDLGAGHGLAGELFF
TGTGCCAGCGATTTGGGGGCAGGTCATGGGCTGGCCGGGGAGCTGTTTTTT
>TRBV7-6|few|TRBJ2-7|.
CASSLLPPQYF
TGTGCCAGCAGCTTACTCCCCCCACAGTACTTC
>TRBV2|many|TRBJ1-3|TRBD1
CASRAGGGGNTIYF
TGTGCCAGCAGGGCAGGGGGCGGAGGAAACACCATATATTTT
>TRBV7-3|many|TRBJ2-1|TRBD2
CASSLESAGGLYNEQFF
TGTGCCAGCAGCTTAGAGTCAGCGGGAGGGCTCTACAATGAGCAGTTCTTC
>TRBV9|many|TRBJ1-3|.
CASSPPKRSSSGNTIYF
TGTGCCAGCAGCCCCCCAAAACGGTCGAGCTCTGGAAACACCATATATTTT
>TRBV28|.|TRBJ1-5|.
CASSFIQKPQHF
TGTGCCAGCAGTTTTATTCAAAAGCCCCAGCATTTT
>TRBV19|many|TRBJ2-1|.
CASSAVIGNEQFF
TGTGCCAGTAGTGCTGTGATAGGGAATGAGCAGTTCTTC
>TRBV28|many|TRBJ2-6|.
CASSWGGSGANVLTF
TGTGCCAGCAGTTGGGGAGGCTCTGGGGCCAACGTCCTGACTTTC
>TRBV28|many|TRBJ1-4|.
CASSLSGNEKLFF
TGTGCCAGCAGTTTATCTGGGAATGAAAAACTGTTTTTT
>TRBV19|many|TRBJ2-4|TRBD2
CASSLAGAPAKNIQYF
TGTGCCAGTAGTCTAGCGGGAGCCCCAGCCAAAAACATTCAGTACTTC
>TRBV7-2|many|TRBJ2-1|.
CASSFAHSRNEQFF
TGTGCCAGCAGCTTTGCCCACTCGCGGAATGAGCAGTTCTTC
>TRBV12-3/TRBV12-4|many|TRBJ1-1|.
CASSLVGYTEAFF
TGTGCCAGCAGTTTAGTAGGGTACACTGAAGCTTTCTTT
>TRBV7-9|many|TRBJ2-2|.
CASSKGLNTGELFF
TGTGCCAGCAGCAAGGGACTTAACACCGGGGAGCTGTTTTTT
>TRBV7-9|many|TRBJ1-5|.
CASSLDWTGQPQHF
TGTGCCAGCAGCTTAGATTGGACGGGGCAGCCCCAGCATTTT
>TRBV7-2|.|TRBJ2-2|.
CASSLWQGANTGELFF
TGTGCCAGCAGCTTATGGCAGGGCGCGAACACCGGGGAGCTGTTTTTT
>TRBV27|many|TRBJ1-5|.
CASSIGRLNQPQHF
TGTGCCAGCAGTATAGGGCGGTTAAATCAGCCCCAGCATTTT
>TRBV18|many|TRBJ1-5|.
CASSPPKVSGTNQPQHF
TGTGCCAGCTCACCACCGAAGGTCAGCGGCACTAATCAGCCCCAGCATTTT
>TRBV30|.|TRBJ2-4|.
CAWSVRNIQYF
TGTGCCTGGAGTGTACGAAACATTCAGTACTTC
>TRBV4-3|.|TRBJ2-1|.
CASSQDGGFEQFF
TGCGCCAGCAGCCAAGATGGAGGATTTGAGCAGTTCTTC
>TRBV27|many|TRBJ2-5|TRBD2
CASSLPGGSGETQYF
TGTGCCAGCAGTCTGCCGGGAGGGAGTGGCGAGACCCAGTACTTC
>TRBV9|many|TRBJ1-2|.
CASSGPRTADYGYTF
TGTGCCAGCAGCGGACCCCGGACGGCGGACTATGGCTACACCTTC
>TRBV14|many|TRBJ2-7|.
CASSQRGRASRYEQYF
TGTGCCAGCAGCCAAAGGGGCAGGGCCTCCCGGTACGAGCAGTACTTC
>TRBV28|many|TRBJ2-1|.
CASSLTLREQFF
TGTGCCAGCAGCTTGACACTTCGTGAGCAGTTCTTC
>TRBV7-8|many|TRBJ2-1|.
CASSLVEQRMNEQFF
TGTGCCAGCAGCTTAGTAGAACAGAGGATGAATGAGCAGTTCTTC
>TRBV29-1|many|TRBJ2-3|.
CSVRTALPEDTQYF
TGCAGCGTTCGGACAGCTCTCCCCGAGGATACGCAGTATTTT